This T cell receptor (beta chain) is drawn from a study of regulatory T cells in long-lasting Graves disease. Study-level findings and limits: Persistent-disease Graves' patients showed less TCR diversity than new cases. When disease was persistent, TRBV28, TRBJ1-2 and TRBJ2-5 were the favored segments. Investigators studied peripheral blood only, not thyroid tissue.

Germline lookup yields CDR1 SGHAT and CDR2 FQNNGV. The CDR3 extends over 15 amino acids. Trimming took 7 bases from V and 4 from J, leaving 19 bases between them. On this clonotype: Its antigen is currently unknown.

Arm-PCR of CDR3 regions and iRepertoire HTBI primers were used to build TCR beta libraries. TCRdb passed the multiplex PCR reads through MiXCR, listing each CDR3 protein once. The sample holds about 300,000 distinct CDR3 sequences, 18% seen once. Noted time point: newly diagnosed GD, antithyroid drugs for less than 3 months. RNA extracted from PBMCs served as the sequencing template. In each case, Graves' disease was diagnosed per American Thyroid Association guidelines. The sequence came from a female donor with Graves disease. The rearrangement uses TRBV11-2 and TRBJ1-1; D might be TRBD1 (6 bases). The specimen was peripheral blood mononuclear cells (PBMCs), collected at new diagnosis, from a patient treated with antithyroid drugs. The CDR3 region is CASKLGGRQATEAFF. CDR3 coding DNA: TGTGCCAGCAAACTGGGGGGGCGCCAGGCCACTGAAGCTTTCTTT.